This T cell receptor (beta chain) was documented in a study of control samples from healthy donors and cancer patients. Using immunoSEQ multiplex PCR, the repertoire was profiled, and TCRdb retains in-frame clones only, with some absent. The sample lists 170,000 or so clones, approximately 92% occurring once. V lost 1 base, J lost 9 bases, and 10 bases lay in between. This CDR3 is built from 14 residues. CDR1 is LGHNA and CDR2 is YSLEER in the germline V gene. The sequence derives from a man between 25 and 39 years old in good health. This rearrangement joins TRBV4-3 to TRBJ1-6; D is unresolved. The sample taken for sequencing was blood. CDR3 bases: TGCGCCAGCAGCCAAGGTCAGGAAGTTTCACCCCTCCACTTT. Amino acids: CASSQGQEVSPLHF.